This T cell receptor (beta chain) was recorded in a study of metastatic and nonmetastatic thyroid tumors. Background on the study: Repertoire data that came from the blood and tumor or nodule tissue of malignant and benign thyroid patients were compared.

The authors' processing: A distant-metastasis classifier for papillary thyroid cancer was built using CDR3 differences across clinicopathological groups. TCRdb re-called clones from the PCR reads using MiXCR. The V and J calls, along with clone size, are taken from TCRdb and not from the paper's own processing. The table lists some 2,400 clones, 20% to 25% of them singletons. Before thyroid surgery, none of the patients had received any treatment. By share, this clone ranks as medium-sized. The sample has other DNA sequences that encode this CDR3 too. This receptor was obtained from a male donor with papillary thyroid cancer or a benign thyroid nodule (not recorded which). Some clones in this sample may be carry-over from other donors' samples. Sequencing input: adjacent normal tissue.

CDR3 sequence reads: CASSERPGSAFF. The CDR3 DNA is TGTGCCAGTAGTGAGAGACCGGGATCAGCTTTCTTT. This rearrangement joins TRBV19 to TRBJ1-1; D gene uncertain. This CDR3 is built from 12 residues. Looked up from germline, CDR1 is LNHDA and CDR2 is SQIVND (reference sequence). Trimming pared 5 bases from V and 10 bases from J, leaving 14 bases between.